The source of this T cell receptor beta chain is a study of T cells in Graves' hyperthyroidism and ophthalmopathy. Template material for amplifying TCR beta CDR3 regions consisted of RNA transcripts. Initially, a first-round RT-PCR of the TCR CDR3 employed the HTBI primer set. TCRdb reprocessed the multiplex PCR reads via MiXCR and lists one record per CDR3 protein. The sample lists roughly 350,000 distinct CDR3 sequences, around 15% seen once, with 30% to 40% in the top ten. In this sample, this clonotype turned up many times. The V segment lost 0 bases and the J segment 5 bases; nucleotides outside the gene matches: 6. CDR1 SGHVS and CDR2 FNYEAQ come from the germline V gene. The CDR3 totals 15 residues.

This receptor was identified in a woman aged 40-49 years with Graves' ophthalmopathy. Material: blood. V is TRBV7-6 and J is TRBJ2-5, with 7 nucleotides matching TRBD1. The CDR3: CASSLAQTGSETQYF. As DNA, the CDR3 is TGTGCCAGCAGCTTAGCGCAGACAGGGTCCGAGACCCAGTACTTC.